The rows below give T cell receptor beta chains drawn from one sample of a study of regulatory T cells in long-lasting Graves disease. A single record per CDR3 protein comes from TCRdb applying MiXCR to the multiplex PCR reads. The profile covers roughly 380,000 distinct CDR3 sequences, with around 16% appearing a single time and about 24% taken by the ten largest. Sequenced here: peripheral blood mononuclear cells (PBMCs), sampled at new diagnosis, from a patient treated with antithyroid drugs. These receptors were taken from a female donor with Graves disease. CDR3s include the opening cysteine and the closing phenylalanine or tryptophan. The D gene is left open where the match is weak. Rows give clone size only sometimes, using once, few, many, or a class for an expanded clone.

cdr3_nt: TGTGCCAGCAGCCAAGTCGTGAACACCGGGGAGCTGTTTTTT
cdr3_aa: CASSQVVNTGELFF
d_call: -
v_call: TRBV3-1
clone_size: many
j_call: TRBJ2-2

cdr3_nt: TGTGCCAGCAGTGCCGCTGGGACTAGCGCTTCCTACGAGCAGTACTTC
cdr3_aa: CASSAAGTSASYEQYF
d_call: TRBD2
v_call: TRBV25-1
clone_size: many
j_call: TRBJ2-7

cdr3_nt: TGCAGCGTTGCCGGGACAGATTCTGGAAACACCATATATTTT
cdr3_aa: CSVAGTDSGNTIYF
d_call: TRBD1
v_call: TRBV29-1
clone_size: many
j_call: TRBJ1-3

cdr3_nt: TGTGCCAGCAGCTTAGAACTCAGGGGGTCGGGCTACACCTTC
cdr3_aa: CASSLELRGSGYTF
d_call: TRBD1
v_call: TRBV11-2
clone_size: -
j_call: TRBJ1-2

cdr3_nt: TGTGCCAGCAGTTCCCCTACCAATGAGCAGTTCTTC
cdr3_aa: CASSSPTNEQFF
d_call: -
v_call: TRBV28
clone_size: many
j_call: TRBJ2-1

cdr3_nt: TGTGCCAGCAGCCTGGGACTAGCGGGGGACACCGGGGAGCTGTTTTTT
cdr3_aa: CASSLGLAGDTGELFF
d_call: TRBD2
v_call: TRBV6-2/TRBV6-3
clone_size: many
j_call: TRBJ2-2

cdr3_nt: TGTGCCAGCAGCCGACGGACGAACACTGAAGCTTTCTTT
cdr3_aa: CASSRRTNTEAFF
d_call: -
v_call: TRBV7-9
clone_size: many
j_call: TRBJ1-1

cdr3_nt: TGTGCCAGCAGCTTAGGCTTCCTCACCGACTACGAGCAGTACTTC
cdr3_aa: CASSLGFLTDYEQYF
d_call: -
v_call: TRBV7-9
clone_size: many
j_call: TRBJ2-7

cdr3_nt: TGTGCCAGCACTATTTTGGGGAACACTGAAGCTTTCTTT
cdr3_aa: CASTILGNTEAFF
d_call: -
v_call: TRBV28
clone_size: many
j_call: TRBJ1-1

cdr3_nt: TGCGCCAGCCGGGTAAAGACCAACACCGGGACAGCGAACACCGGGGAGCTGTTTTTT
cdr3_aa: CASRVKTNTGTANTGELFF
d_call: TRBD1
v_call: TRBV10-1
clone_size: -
j_call: TRBJ2-2

cdr3_nt: TGTGCCAGCAGTTTTAGGTTCAGGGGGCGAGTCCAAGAGACCCAGTACTTC
cdr3_aa: CASSFRFRGRVQETQYF
d_call: TRBD1
v_call: TRBV28
clone_size: -
j_call: TRBJ2-5

cdr3_nt: TGCGCCAACAAACAAAGACAGGGGGATGAACTGTTTTTT
cdr3_aa: CANKQRQGDELFF
d_call: TRBD1
v_call: TRBV4-3
clone_size: few
j_call: TRBJ1-4

cdr3_nt: TGTGCTAGTGGTTTGCGGGCAGGGGGCGTATACAATGAGCAGTTCTTC
cdr3_aa: CASGLRAGGVYNEQFF
d_call: TRBD1
v_call: TRBV12-5
clone_size: few
j_call: TRBJ2-1

cdr3_nt: TGTGCCAGCAGTTACTCGCCAGGGGGATACGGCTACACCTTC
cdr3_aa: CASSYSPGGYGYTF
d_call: TRBD1
v_call: TRBV6-2/TRBV6-3
clone_size: -
j_call: TRBJ1-2

cdr3_nt: TGTGCCAGCAGTTTAGACACCGGGGAGCTGGTTTTT
cdr3_aa: CASSLDTGELVF
d_call: -
v_call: TRBV2
clone_size: few
j_call: TRBJ2-2

cdr3_nt: TGTGCCAGCAGCCAAAGCGGGGGGGCCCTGTCCAAGACCCAGTACTTC
cdr3_aa: CASSQSGGALSKTQYF
d_call: TRBD2
v_call: TRBV7-8
clone_size: -
j_call: TRBJ2-5

cdr3_nt: TGTGCCAGCACCACCCGACAGGTAGAGCAGTACTTC
cdr3_aa: CASTTRQVEQYF
d_call: -
v_call: TRBV6-1
clone_size: many
j_call: TRBJ2-7

cdr3_nt: TGTGCCATCAGTGGGGCAACCGGGACAGCTATCATGTCTTTC
cdr3_aa: CAISGATGTAIMSF
d_call: TRBD1
v_call: TRBV10-3
clone_size: few
j_call: TRBJ1-2

cdr3_nt: TGCGCCAGCAGCGGGGGGAACGTAGAACCCCTCCACTTT
cdr3_aa: CASSGGNVEPLHF
d_call: -
v_call: TRBV5-1
clone_size: many
j_call: TRBJ1-6

cdr3_nt: TGCGCCAGCAGCCAAGTAGCGGGCCCCGTGGGGGATACGCAGTATTTT
cdr3_aa: CASSQVAGPVGDTQYF
d_call: TRBD2
v_call: TRBV4-3
clone_size: many
j_call: TRBJ2-3

cdr3_nt: TGTGCCAGCAGCGCTCATCAGGGGGCTGGAAACACCATATATTTT
cdr3_aa: CASSAHQGAGNTIYF
d_call: TRBD1
v_call: TRBV11-2
clone_size: -
j_call: TRBJ1-3

cdr3_nt: TGTGCCACCCAGGGGGACAGGCCCCACAATGAGCAGTTCTTC
cdr3_aa: CATQGDRPHNEQFF
d_call: TRBD1
v_call: TRBV6-2/TRBV6-3
clone_size: few
j_call: TRBJ2-1

cdr3_nt: TGTGCCAGCAGCTTAGTTCGGGGGGAAGAGACCCAGTACTTC
cdr3_aa: CASSLVRGEETQYF
d_call: TRBD2
v_call: TRBV7-6
clone_size: -
j_call: TRBJ2-5

cdr3_nt: TGTGCCAGCAGCTTAGGTCGGGCAGGGGGCCGAGAGACCCAGTACTTC
cdr3_aa: CASSLGRAGGRETQYF
d_call: TRBD1
v_call: TRBV11-2
clone_size: many
j_call: TRBJ2-5

cdr3_nt: TGCACCAGCAGCTTTTCGGCAGGGGACCTGGCTTTGCCTGGAAACACCATATATTTT
cdr3_aa: CTSSFSAGDLALPGNTIYF
d_call: -
v_call: TRBV5-1
clone_size: many
j_call: TRBJ1-3

cdr3_nt: TGCGCCAGCAGCCACGGACAGGGCGAGCAGTACTTC
cdr3_aa: CASSHGQGEQYF
d_call: TRBD1
v_call: TRBV5-1
clone_size: many
j_call: TRBJ2-7

cdr3_nt: TGTGCCAGCAGCACATCCAGGGGGGTCACTGAAGCTTTCTTT
cdr3_aa: CASSTSRGVTEAFF
d_call: TRBD1
v_call: TRBV3-1
clone_size: many
j_call: TRBJ1-1

cdr3_nt: TGTGCCTGGACGGGGGGACAGGGTTACAATCAGCCCCAGCATTTT
cdr3_aa: CAWTGGQGYNQPQHF
d_call: TRBD1
v_call: TRBV30
clone_size: many
j_call: TRBJ1-5

cdr3_nt: TGTGCCAGCAGCCAAGATGGCGGGAGGGCCTACAATGAGCAGTTCTTC
cdr3_aa: CASSQDGGRAYNEQFF
d_call: TRBD2
v_call: TRBV3-1
clone_size: many
j_call: TRBJ2-1

cdr3_nt: TGTGCCAGTAGTGCCGGGACGACTAACTATGGCTACACCTTC
cdr3_aa: CASSAGTTNYGYTF
d_call: -
v_call: TRBV19
clone_size: many
j_call: TRBJ1-2

cdr3_nt: TGTGCCAGCAGTTCGAGCTCCGACGAGCAGTACTTC
cdr3_aa: CASSSSSDEQYF
d_call: -
v_call: TRBV27
clone_size: -
j_call: TRBJ2-7

cdr3_nt: TGTGCCAGCAGCTTGGACTCAGCGTTCAATCAGCCCCAGCATTTT
cdr3_aa: CASSLDSAFNQPQHF
d_call: -
v_call: TRBV7-6
clone_size: many
j_call: TRBJ1-5

cdr3_nt: TGTGCCAGCAGCTTAGTTTTGGGCGGGAGGGCATCGGATACGCAGTATTTT
cdr3_aa: CASSLVLGGRASDTQYF
d_call: TRBD2
v_call: TRBV7-6
clone_size: many
j_call: TRBJ2-3

cdr3_nt: TGTGCCAGCAGGGGGGGACAGGGGAACACGAAGTTCTTC
cdr3_aa: CASRGGQGNTKFF
d_call: TRBD1
v_call: TRBV2
clone_size: many
j_call: TRBJ2-1

cdr3_nt: TGTGCCAGCAGCGCCGACCTATCGAACACTGAAGCTTTCTTT
cdr3_aa: CASSADLSNTEAFF
d_call: -
v_call: TRBV9
clone_size: many
j_call: TRBJ1-1

cdr3_nt: TGTGCCAGCAGCCGACTCACAACCGGGGAGCTGTTTTTT
cdr3_aa: CASSRLTTGELFF
d_call: -
v_call: TRBV11-2
clone_size: many
j_call: TRBJ2-2

cdr3_nt: TGTGCCAGCAGTCCCCCTAGCTTTAGAGCCAAAAACATTCAGTACTTC
cdr3_aa: CASSPPSFRAKNIQYF
d_call: -
v_call: TRBV28
clone_size: -
j_call: TRBJ2-4

cdr3_nt: TGTGCCAGCAGCTTAGCTAGCACCGGGGAGCTGTTTTTT
cdr3_aa: CASSLASTGELFF
d_call: -
v_call: TRBV11-2
clone_size: many
j_call: TRBJ2-2

cdr3_nt: TGCAGTGCTAGGGAGGCAACTAATGAAAAACTGTTTTTT
cdr3_aa: CSAREATNEKLFF
d_call: -
v_call: TRBV20-1
clone_size: many
j_call: TRBJ1-4

cdr3_nt: TGTGCCAGCAGGGGGACAGGGAGGAGGAATGAGCAGTTCTTC
cdr3_aa: CASRGTGRRNEQFF
d_call: TRBD1
v_call: TRBV7-9
clone_size: many
j_call: TRBJ2-1

cdr3_nt: TGTGCCAGCAGAACCACGGGGGGAAGCTATGGCTACACCTTC
cdr3_aa: CASRTTGGSYGYTF
d_call: -
v_call: TRBV5-5
clone_size: many
j_call: TRBJ1-2

cdr3_nt: TGTGCCAGCAGTTTCGGGGTTGGCTATGGCTACACCTTC
cdr3_aa: CASSFGVGYGYTF
d_call: -
v_call: TRBV12-3/TRBV12-4
clone_size: few
j_call: TRBJ1-2

cdr3_nt: TGTGCCAGCAGTTTAGGGCTCGACTACAGTTCTAGCACAGATACGCAGTATTTT
cdr3_aa: CASSLGLDYSSSTDTQYF
d_call: -
v_call: TRBV28
clone_size: many
j_call: TRBJ2-3

cdr3_nt: TGTGCCAGCTCATCGACAGGCCCCGGGGAGCTGTTTTTT
cdr3_aa: CASSSTGPGELFF
d_call: -
v_call: TRBV18
clone_size: few
j_call: TRBJ2-2

cdr3_nt: TGTGCCAGCAGCCTGGACAGACTAGCGGGTTCGAACACCGGGGAGCTGTTTTTT
cdr3_aa: CASSLDRLAGSNTGELFF
d_call: TRBD2
v_call: TRBV7-6
clone_size: many
j_call: TRBJ2-2

cdr3_nt: TGCAGCGTTGTACAGGGCCATGGCAATCAGCCCCAGCATTTT
cdr3_aa: CSVVQGHGNQPQHF
d_call: -
v_call: TRBV29-1
clone_size: many
j_call: TRBJ1-5

cdr3_nt: TGTGCCAGCAGTAGGGACAGGGGGATTACGAACACCGGGGAGCTGTTTTTT
cdr3_aa: CASSRDRGITNTGELFF
d_call: TRBD1
v_call: TRBV6-2/TRBV6-3
clone_size: few
j_call: TRBJ2-2

cdr3_nt: TGTGCCAGCAGCCAAGATCCGGGACAGGGGGTCCATGGAGCTTTCTTT
cdr3_aa: CASSQDPGQGVHGAFF
d_call: TRBD1
v_call: TRBV14
clone_size: many
j_call: TRBJ1-1

cdr3_nt: TGTGCCAGCAGAAGGACCTTCGGGAACACAGATACGCAGTATTTT
cdr3_aa: CASRRTFGNTDTQYF
d_call: -
v_call: TRBV6-1
clone_size: many
j_call: TRBJ2-3

cdr3_nt: TGTACCAGCAGCCCTGACAGGGACGGTGAAAAACTGTTTTTT
cdr3_aa: CTSSPDRDGEKLFF
d_call: TRBD1
v_call: TRBV16
clone_size: -
j_call: TRBJ1-4

cdr3_nt: TGTGCTAGTGGTTTGTTGAGCAGGGATCAGCCCCAGCATTTT
cdr3_aa: CASGLLSRDQPQHF
d_call: -
v_call: TRBV12-5
clone_size: many
j_call: TRBJ1-5

cdr3_nt: TGTGCCAGCAGCTTTCTCGGGGGGGAGGGGAACAATGAGCAGTTCTTC
cdr3_aa: CASSFLGGEGNNEQFF
d_call: TRBD2
v_call: TRBV11-1
clone_size: many
j_call: TRBJ2-1

cdr3_nt: TGTGCCAGCAGTTTTGGACCGGGGGTTTCACCCCTCCACTTT
cdr3_aa: CASSFGPGVSPLHF
d_call: -
v_call: TRBV28
clone_size: many
j_call: TRBJ1-6

cdr3_nt: TGTGCCAGCAGCTTTAGGTACGGGTCCAATGAGCAGTTCTTC
cdr3_aa: CASSFRYGSNEQFF
d_call: -
v_call: TRBV5-5
clone_size: many
j_call: TRBJ2-1

cdr3_nt: TGTGCCAGCAGTTTCCAAAGTTCGGGCACAGATACGCAGTATTTT
cdr3_aa: CASSFQSSGTDTQYF
d_call: -
v_call: TRBV12-3/TRBV12-4
clone_size: many
j_call: TRBJ2-3

cdr3_nt: TGTGCCAGCAGTCTAGCTGTCGCAGATACGCAGTATTTT
cdr3_aa: CASSLAVADTQYF
d_call: -
v_call: TRBV6-1
clone_size: many
j_call: TRBJ2-3

cdr3_nt: TGTGCCAGCAGCACCCGGGACGGCAGCACAGATACGCAGTATTTT
cdr3_aa: CASSTRDGSTDTQYF
d_call: -
v_call: TRBV7-2
clone_size: many
j_call: TRBJ2-3

cdr3_nt: TGTGCCAGTACCTCCTTCCCGGACAGACGGGGTGGCTACACCTTC
cdr3_aa: CASTSFPDRRGGYTF
d_call: -
v_call: TRBV19
clone_size: few
j_call: TRBJ1-2

cdr3_nt: TGTGCTAGTGCTCAAGACAGGGAAGGTCCTGAAGCTTTCTTT
cdr3_aa: CASAQDREGPEAFF
d_call: TRBD1
v_call: TRBV12-5
clone_size: many
j_call: TRBJ1-1